Detailed here is one T cell receptor (beta chain). Its antigen is still unknown. This specimen comes from a study of high-grade serous ovarian cancer treatment subgroups. Study findings and constraints: Tumors within one patient showed repertoire similarity of roughly 0.11 to 0.79.

The ends lost 3 bases at V and 3 bases at J; junction bases unmatched: 1. Germline loops: CDR1 KGHSH, CDR2 LQKENI. The CDR3 extends over 13 amino acids. Only in-frame clones appear in the TCRdb table, and some are missing; sequencing was by immunoSEQ multiplex PCR. Of about 2,700 clones listed, roughly 72% are singletons. Tumor samples were taken before definitive surgery or chemotherapy. This TCR came from a human donor with high-grade serous ovarian cancer. This rearrangement joins TRBV18 to TRBJ1-2; 7 positions match TRBD1. Sequencing was done on a sample of tumor tissue. CDR3 protein: CASSPQGDYGYTF. In DNA form, the CDR3 reads TGTGCCAGCTCACCCCAGGGGGACTATGGCTACACCTTC.